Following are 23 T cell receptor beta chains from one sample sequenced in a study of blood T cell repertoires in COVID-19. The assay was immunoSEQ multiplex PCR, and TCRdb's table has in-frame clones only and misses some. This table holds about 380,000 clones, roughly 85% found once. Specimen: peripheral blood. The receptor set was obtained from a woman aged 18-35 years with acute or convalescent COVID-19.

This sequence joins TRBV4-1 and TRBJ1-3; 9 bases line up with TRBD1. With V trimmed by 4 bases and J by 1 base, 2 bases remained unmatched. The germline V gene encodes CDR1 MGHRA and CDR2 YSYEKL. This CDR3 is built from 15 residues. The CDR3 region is CASSPDRGSGNTIYF. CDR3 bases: TGCGCCAGCAGCCCGGACAGGGGTTCTGGAAACACCATATATTTT.

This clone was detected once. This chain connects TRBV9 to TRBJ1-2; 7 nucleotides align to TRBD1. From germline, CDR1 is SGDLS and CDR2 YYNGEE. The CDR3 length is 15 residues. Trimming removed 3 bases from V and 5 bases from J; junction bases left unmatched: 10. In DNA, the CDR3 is TGTGCCAGCAGCGGAGGGGGGACAGACGATTATGGCTACACCTTC. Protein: CASSGGGTDDYGYTF.

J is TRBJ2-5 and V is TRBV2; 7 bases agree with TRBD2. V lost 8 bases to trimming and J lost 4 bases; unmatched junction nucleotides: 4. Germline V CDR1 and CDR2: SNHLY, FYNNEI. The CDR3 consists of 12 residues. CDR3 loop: CASGLGPETQYF. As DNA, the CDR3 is TGTGCCAGCGGACTAGGGCCAGAGACCCAGTACTTC.

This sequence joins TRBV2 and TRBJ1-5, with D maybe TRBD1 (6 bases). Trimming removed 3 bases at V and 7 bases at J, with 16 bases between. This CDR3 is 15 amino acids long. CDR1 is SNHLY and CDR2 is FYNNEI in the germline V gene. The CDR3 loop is CASSEGLGARQPQHF. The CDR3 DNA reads TGTGCCAGCAGTGAGGGTTTGGGGGCGAGGCAGCCCCAGCATTTT.

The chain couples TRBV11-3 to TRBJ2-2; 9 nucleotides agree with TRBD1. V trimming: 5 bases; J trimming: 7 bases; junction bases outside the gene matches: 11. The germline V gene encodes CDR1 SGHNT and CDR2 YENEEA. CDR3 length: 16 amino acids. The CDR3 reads CASSDKGTGSHGELFF. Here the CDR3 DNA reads TGTGCCAGCAGCGACAAGGGGACAGGGAGCCACGGGGAGCTGTTTTTT.

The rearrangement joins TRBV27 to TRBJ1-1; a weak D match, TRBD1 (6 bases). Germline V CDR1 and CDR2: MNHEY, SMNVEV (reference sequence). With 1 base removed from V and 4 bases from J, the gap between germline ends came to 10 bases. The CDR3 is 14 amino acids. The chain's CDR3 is CASSLWGGPTEAFF. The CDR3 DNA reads TGTGCCAGCAGTTTATGGGGGGGCCCCACTGAAGCTTTCTTT.

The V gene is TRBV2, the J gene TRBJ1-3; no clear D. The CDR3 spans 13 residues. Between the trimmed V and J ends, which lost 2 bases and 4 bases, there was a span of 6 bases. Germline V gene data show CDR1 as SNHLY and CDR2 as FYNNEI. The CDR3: CASSEFPGNTIYF. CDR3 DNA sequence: TGTGCCAGCAGTGAATTCCCAGGAAACACCATATATTTT.

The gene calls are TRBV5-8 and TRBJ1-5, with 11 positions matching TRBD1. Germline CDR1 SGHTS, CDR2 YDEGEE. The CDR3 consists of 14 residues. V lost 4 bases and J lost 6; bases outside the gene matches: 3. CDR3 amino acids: CASSPGQGAQPQHF. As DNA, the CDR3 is TGTGCCAGCAGCCCAGGACAGGGGGCTCAGCCCCAGCATTTT.

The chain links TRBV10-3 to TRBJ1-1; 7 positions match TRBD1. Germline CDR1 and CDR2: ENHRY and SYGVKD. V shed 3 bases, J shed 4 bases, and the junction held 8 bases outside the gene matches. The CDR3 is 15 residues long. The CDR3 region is CAISDPRGLGTEAFF. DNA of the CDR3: TGTGCCATCAGTGACCCGAGGGGGCTCGGCACTGAAGCTTTCTTT.

DNA of the CDR3: TGCGCCAGCAGCTTGGCGCAGTCCACAGATACGCAGTATTTT. Residues: CASSLAQSTDTQYF. The chain combines TRBV5-1 with TRBJ2-3; D ambiguous. The CDR3 has 14 amino acids. The germline V gene has CDR1 SGHRS and CDR2 YFSETQ. V lost 0 bases, J lost 2 bases, and 7 bases lay in between.

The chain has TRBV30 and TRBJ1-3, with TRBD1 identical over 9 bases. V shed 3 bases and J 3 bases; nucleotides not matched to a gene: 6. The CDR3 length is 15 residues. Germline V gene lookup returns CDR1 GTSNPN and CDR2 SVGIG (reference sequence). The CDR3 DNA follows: TGTGCCTGGAGGGACAGGGGATTGGGTGGAAACACCATATATTTT. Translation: CAWRDRGLGGNTIYF.

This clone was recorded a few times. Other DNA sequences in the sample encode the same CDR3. CDR3 residues: CASSLAGGNTEAFF. For the CDR3, the DNA is TGTGCCAGCAGCTTAGCAGGGGGCAACACTGAAGCTTTCTTT. The chain joins TRBV11-2 to TRBJ1-1; 8 bases are a match to TRBD1. The germline V gene encodes CDR1 SGHAT and CDR2 FQNNGV. The V segment lost 1 base and the J segment 2 bases; nucleotides outside the gene matches: 0. There are 14 residues in the CDR3.

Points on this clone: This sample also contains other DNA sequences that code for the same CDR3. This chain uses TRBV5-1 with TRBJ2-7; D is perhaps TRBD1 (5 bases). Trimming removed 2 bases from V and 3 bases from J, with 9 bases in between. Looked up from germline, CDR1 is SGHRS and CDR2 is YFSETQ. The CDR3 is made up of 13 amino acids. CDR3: CASSLGRDYEQYF. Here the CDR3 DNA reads TGCGCCAGCAGCTTAGGCAGGGACTACGAGCAGTACTTC.

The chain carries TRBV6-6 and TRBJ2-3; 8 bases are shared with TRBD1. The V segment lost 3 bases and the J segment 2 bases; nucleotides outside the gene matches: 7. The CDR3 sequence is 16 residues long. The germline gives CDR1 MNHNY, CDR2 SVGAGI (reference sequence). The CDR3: CASSYAAGGLTDTQYF. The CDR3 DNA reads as TGTGCCAGCAGTTATGCGGCAGGGGGCCTCACAGATACGCAGTATTTT.

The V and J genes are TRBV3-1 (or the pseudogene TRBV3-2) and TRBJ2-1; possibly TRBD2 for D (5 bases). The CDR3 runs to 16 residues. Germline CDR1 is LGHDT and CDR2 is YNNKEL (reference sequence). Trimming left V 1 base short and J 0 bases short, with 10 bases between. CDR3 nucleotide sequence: TGTGCCAGCAGCCAAGCGGCCGCGGGCTCCTACAATGAGCAGTTCTTC. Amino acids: CASSQAAAGSYNEQFF.

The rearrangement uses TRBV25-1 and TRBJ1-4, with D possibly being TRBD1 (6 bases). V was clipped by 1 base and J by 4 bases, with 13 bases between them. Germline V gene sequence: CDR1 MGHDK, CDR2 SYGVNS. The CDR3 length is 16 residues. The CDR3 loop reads CASSELRGQVNEKLFF. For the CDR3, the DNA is TGTGCCAGCAGTGAATTGAGGGGACAAGTTAATGAAAAACTGTTTTTT.

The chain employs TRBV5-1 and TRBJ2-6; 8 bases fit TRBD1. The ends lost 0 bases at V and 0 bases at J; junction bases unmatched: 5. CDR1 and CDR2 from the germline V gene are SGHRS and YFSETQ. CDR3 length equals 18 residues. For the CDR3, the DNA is TGCGCCAGCAGCTTGGGACAGGGGCCGCTCTCTGGGGCCAACGTCCTGACTTTC. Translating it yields CASSLGQGPLSGANVLTF.

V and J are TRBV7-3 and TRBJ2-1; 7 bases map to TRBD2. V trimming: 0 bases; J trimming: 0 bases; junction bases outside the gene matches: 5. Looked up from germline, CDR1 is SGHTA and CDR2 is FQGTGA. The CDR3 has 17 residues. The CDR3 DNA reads TGTGCCAGCAGCTTAACGTCCAGCGGGAACTCCTACAATGAGCAGTTCTTC. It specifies CASSLTSSGNSYNEQFF.

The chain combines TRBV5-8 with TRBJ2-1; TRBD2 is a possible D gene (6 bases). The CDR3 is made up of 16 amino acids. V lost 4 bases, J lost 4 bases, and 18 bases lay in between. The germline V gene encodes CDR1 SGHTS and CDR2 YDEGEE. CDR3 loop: CASSTTPGLFYNEQFF. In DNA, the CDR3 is TGTGCCAGCAGCACCACTCCGGGACTTTTTTACAATGAGCAGTTCTTC.

For the CDR3, the DNA is TGTGCCTGGAGTATCACAGCCCTCTATGGCTACACCTTC. It is translated as CAWSITALYGYTF. V usage is TRBV30 and J usage is TRBJ1-2; D is unclear. Between the trimmed V and J ends, which lost 2 bases and 4 bases, there was a span of 11 bases. Germline-derived CDR1 and CDR2 are GTSNPN and SVGIG (reference sequence). There are 13 residues in the CDR3.

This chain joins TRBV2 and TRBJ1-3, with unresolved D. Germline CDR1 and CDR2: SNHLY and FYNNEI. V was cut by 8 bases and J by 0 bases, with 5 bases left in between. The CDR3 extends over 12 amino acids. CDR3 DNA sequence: TGTGCCAGCGAGGGCTCTGGAAACACCATATATTTT. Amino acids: CASEGSGNTIYF.

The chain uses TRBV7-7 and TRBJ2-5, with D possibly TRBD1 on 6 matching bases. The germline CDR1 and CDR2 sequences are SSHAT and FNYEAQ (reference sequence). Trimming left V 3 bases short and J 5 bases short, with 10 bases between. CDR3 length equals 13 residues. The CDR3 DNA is TGTGCCAGCAGCTTTCAGGGGTTGGAGACCCAGTACTTC. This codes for CASSFQGLETQYF. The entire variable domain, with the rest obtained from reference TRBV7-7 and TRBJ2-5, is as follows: GAGVSQSPRYKVTKRGQDVTLRCDPISSHATLYWYQQALGQGPEFLTYFNYEAQPDKSGLPSDRFSAERPEGSISTLTIQRTEQRDSAMYRCASSFQGLETQYFGPGTRLLVL.

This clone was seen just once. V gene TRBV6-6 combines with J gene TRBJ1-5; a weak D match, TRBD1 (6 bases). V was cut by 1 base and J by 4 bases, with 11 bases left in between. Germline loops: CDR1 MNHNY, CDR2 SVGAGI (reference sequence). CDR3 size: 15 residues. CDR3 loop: CASSYLQGENQPQHF. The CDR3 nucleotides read TGTGCCAGCAGTTACTTACAGGGTGAGAATCAGCCCCAGCATTTT.